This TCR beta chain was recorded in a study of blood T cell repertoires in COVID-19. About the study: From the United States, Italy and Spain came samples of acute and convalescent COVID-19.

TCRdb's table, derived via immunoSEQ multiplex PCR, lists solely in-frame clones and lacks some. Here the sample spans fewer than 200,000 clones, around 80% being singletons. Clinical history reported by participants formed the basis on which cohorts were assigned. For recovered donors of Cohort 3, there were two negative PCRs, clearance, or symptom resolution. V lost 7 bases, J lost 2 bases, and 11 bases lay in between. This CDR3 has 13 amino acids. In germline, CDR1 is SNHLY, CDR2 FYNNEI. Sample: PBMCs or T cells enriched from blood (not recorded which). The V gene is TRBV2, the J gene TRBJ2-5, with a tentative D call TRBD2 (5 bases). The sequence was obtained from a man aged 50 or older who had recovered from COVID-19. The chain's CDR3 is CASTSRGQETQYF. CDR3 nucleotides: TGTGCCAGCACTTCCCGGGGACAAGAGACCCAGTACTTC.